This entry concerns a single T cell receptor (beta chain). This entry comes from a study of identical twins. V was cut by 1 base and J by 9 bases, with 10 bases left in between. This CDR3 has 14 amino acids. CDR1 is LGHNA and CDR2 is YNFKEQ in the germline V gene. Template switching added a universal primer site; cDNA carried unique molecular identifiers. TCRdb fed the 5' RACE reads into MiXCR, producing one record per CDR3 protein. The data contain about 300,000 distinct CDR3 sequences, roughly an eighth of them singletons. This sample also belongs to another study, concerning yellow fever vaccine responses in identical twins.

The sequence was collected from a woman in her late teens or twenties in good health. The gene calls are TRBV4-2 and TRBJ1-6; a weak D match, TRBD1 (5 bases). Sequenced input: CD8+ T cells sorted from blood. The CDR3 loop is CASSQGRASSPLHF. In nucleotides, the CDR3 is TGTGCCAGCAGCCAAGGCAGGGCAAGTTCACCCCTCCACTTT.